The 7 T cell receptor beta chains reported below all come from one sample, sequenced in a study of T cells in Graves' hyperthyroidism and ophthalmopathy. RNA transcripts provided the source from which TCR beta CDR3 regions were amplified. Carried out on the TCR CDR3, a first-round RT-PCR used the HTBI primer set. TCRdb redid the calling of the multiplex PCR reads with MiXCR, one entry per CDR3 protein. The table includes around 450,000 distinct CDR3 sequences, about a sixth detected once. Sequencing was performed on blood. Receptors were obtained from a woman aged 18-29 years with Graves' hyperthyroidism.

This clonotype was counted many times. This chain links TRBV11-2 with TRBJ2-5; 7 positions agree with TRBD2. The germline V gene has CDR1 SGHAT and CDR2 FQNNGV. Trimming at V came to 2 bases and at J to 0 bases, leaving 6 bases not matched to a gene. This CDR3 region has 16 residues. CDR3 in DNA: TGTGCCAGCAGCTTATATGGGGGAGGGTACCAAGAGACCCAGTACTTC. It yields the protein CASSLYGGGYQETQYF.

This clonotype has ten or more counts. V usage is TRBV20-1 and J usage is TRBJ1-1; 7 positions match TRBD1. This CDR3 has 15 residues. V was clipped by 6 bases and J by 1 base; unmatched bases: 11. The germline V gene encodes CDR1 DFQATT and CDR2 SNEGSKA (reference sequence). The CDR3 coding sequence is TGCAGTGCAAGACAGGGCAATGGGTGGAACACTGAAGCTTTCTTT. It codes for CSARQGNGWNTEAFF.

Ten or more counts support this clonotype. The V call is TRBV12-3 or TRBV12-4, the J call TRBJ1-5; D not certain. The CDR3 runs 15 residues. Trimming stripped 1 base from V and 5 bases from J, with 12 bases between. The CDR3 sequence is CASSLDLGKYQPQHF. The DNA for the CDR3 is TGTGCCAGCAGTTTAGACCTCGGCAAATATCAGCCCCAGCATTTT.

The chain combines TRBV6-5 with TRBJ1-5; 7 positions agree with TRBD1. This CDR3 contains 15 residues. CDR1 and CDR2 (germline): MNHEY, SVGAGI. After removal of 2 bases from V and 3 bases from J, the junction contained 4 bases not matched to a gene. The CDR3, as DNA: TGTGCCAGCAGTTACAGGGGGCACCACAATCAGCCCCAGCATTTT. It specifies CASSYRGHHNQPQHF.

The chain carries TRBV4-3 and TRBJ1-6; D is perhaps TRBD1 (5 bases). V was pared by 1 base and J by 12 bases, with 10 bases between. Germline V lookup: CDR1 LGHNA, CDR2 YSLEER. This CDR3 comprises 13 residues. DNA for the CDR3: TGCGCCAGCAGCCAAGTGGGGGAGGGACCCCTCCACTTT. Encoded protein: CASSQVGEGPLHF.

The sample holds many counts of this clonotype. This chain joins TRBV12-3 or TRBV12-4 and TRBJ2-7; 7 bases map to TRBD1. Trimming removed 4 bases from V and 2 bases from J; junction bases left unmatched: 5. The CDR3 has 14 amino acids. The CDR3: CASSYRDRPYEQYF. DNA of the CDR3: TGTGCCAGCAGTTACCGGGACAGACCCTACGAGCAGTACTTC.

The CDR3 nucleotides read TGTGCCATTGCAAGGGCGGATAATTCACCCCTCCACTTT. Protein sequence: CAIARADNSPLHF. The gene calls are TRBV10-3 and TRBJ1-6; D gene ambiguous. CDR1 and CDR2 from the germline V gene are ENHRY and SYGVKD. V lost 9 bases and J 5 bases, leaving 11 bases between the germline ends. CDR3 length: 13 amino acids.